The rows below give T cell receptor beta chains drawn from one sample of a study of Ad26.COV2.S vaccination and SARS-CoV-2 variants. Profiled with immunoSEQ multiplex PCR; TCRdb holds only in-frame clones, not every one. The sample includes over 350,000 clones, approximately 86% of them seen just once. The sample in question was peripheral blood, obtained in a trial of Ad26.COV2.S vaccine versus placebo. These receptors were collected from a person aged 18-65 years who received the Ad26.COV2.S COVID-19 vaccine or a placebo. CDR3s include the opening cysteine and the closing phenylalanine or tryptophan.

j_call | v_call | cdr3_aa
TRBJ1-1 | TRBV9 | CASSPYSGGTTEAFF
TRBJ2-1 | TRBV7-7 | CASSLGGFDEQFF
TRBJ2-6 | TRBV5-1 | CASSLGTLSSGANVLTF
TRBJ2-2 | TRBV7-2 | CASTYQTSGTGELFF
TRBJ1-1 | TRBV5-1 | CASSSSTDQNTEAFF
TRBJ1-1 | TRBV6-5 | CASSPTGVRTEAFF
TRBJ1-4 | TRBV7-9 | CASSFPARGGSEKLFF
TRBJ1-6 | TRBV10-3 | CAISEGTGDSPLHF
TRBJ2-7 | TRBV12-3/TRBV12-4 | CASSSDTYEQYF
TRBJ1-2 | TRBV5-6 | CASSLESAPIF
TRBJ2-5 | TRBV10-3 | CAISESLEGGETQYF
TRBJ1-4 | TRBV5-1 | CASRLNTGREEEKLFF
TRBJ2-2 | TRBV14 | CASSQGRLSGELFF
TRBJ2-2 | TRBV21-1 | CASSKYTAKNTGELFF
TRBJ2-1 | TRBV5-1 | CASSLSGGRNEQFF
TRBJ2-7 | TRBV5-8 | CASSLPFNEQYF
TRBJ1-5 | TRBV4-1 | CASSQAWGASNQPQHF
TRBJ2-7 | TRBV5-1 | CASSLSQGDHEQYF
TRBJ2-7 | TRBV19 | CASSSIYEQYF
TRBJ2-4 | TRBV5-1 | CASSLDTGGPRRNIQYF
TRBJ1-6 | TRBV2 | CASSGTGGSPLHF
TRBJ2-1 | TRBV28 | CASRDSFPHEQFF
TRBJ1-1 | TRBV5-1 | CASSLEGRGGTEAFF
TRBJ2-1 | TRBV18 | CASSPLAYNEQFF
TRBJ2-7 | TRBV7-6 | CASSPKGRAGYEQYF
TRBJ2-7 | TRBV30 | CAWSVTGYEQYF
TRBJ2-5 | TRBV18 | CASSPPSSGGAWETQYF
TRBJ1-2 | TRBV5-4 | CASSRRREGDYGYTF
TRBJ2-1 | TRBV5-6 | CASSLAGGGWHEQFF
TRBJ1-5 | TRBV12-3/TRBV12-4 | CASSLGLSQPQHF
TRBJ1-1 | TRBV10-3 | CAISKGESRNTEAFF
TRBJ2-7 | TRBV5-1 | CASSPGQGAYEQYF
TRBJ1-1 | TRBV7-2 | CASSLDRMNTEAFF
TRBJ2-3 | TRBV11-2 | CASSLVGQGASDTQYF
TRBJ2-7 | TRBV5-4 | CASSRGTGDSYEQYF
TRBJ2-7 | TRBV10-2 | CASSGGTDQIPNEQYF
TRBJ1-5 | TRBV6-5 | CASSRAGQADQPQHF
TRBJ1-3 | TRBV10-3 | CAISGGNTIYF
TRBJ2-3 | TRBV7-8 | CASSSLRLPHADTQYF
TRBJ2-5 | TRBV2 | CASSPGTPAGSQYF
TRBJ1-1 | TRBV5-1 | CASSLGTGPEAFF
TRBJ1-2 | TRBV2 | CASSERDRTYGYTF
TRBJ1-2 | TRBV10-3 | CAMSGGKDGYTF
TRBJ2-7 | TRBV7-2 | CASSLVAGAGRSYEQYF
TRBJ1-1 | TRBV27 | CASTSRGSTEAFF
TRBJ2-2 | TRBV10-3 | CAIRGQGSGELFF
TRBJ1-1 | TRBV19 | CASRDRDGRLNTEAFF
TRBJ2-7 | TRBV7-9 | CASSSRGDYEQYF
TRBJ2-5 | TRBV4-1 | CASSQEQGRYQETQYF
TRBJ1-3 | TRBV7-8 | CASSLGATGGNTIYF
TRBJ1-5 | TRBV5-1 | CASSLLGQANQPQHF
TRBJ2-1 | TRBV2 | CASSEDTENEQFF
TRBJ1-5 | TRBV2 | CASSGRDRGQQPQHF
TRBJ2-2 | TRBV11-2 | CASRQPGQGGTGELFF
TRBJ2-2 | TRBV7-9 | CASSSSGLAGPITGELFF